This T cell receptor (beta chain) was captured by sequencing in a study of pediatric ulcerative colitis. This clone was seen a handful of times. What it recognizes is unknown. The data were produced by immunoSEQ multiplex PCR, yet TCRdb's version contains in-frame clones alone and is incomplete. The sample has fewer than 30,000 clones; over 65% are singletons. Study results and caveats: Ulcerative colitis patients shared more blood-rectal clones than controls.

During colonoscopy, one to two rectal pinch biopsies were collected. V was trimmed by 4 bases and J by 8 bases, leaving 12 bases between them. This CDR3 region has 13 residues. The germline CDR1 and CDR2 sequences are SNHLY and FYNNEI. Source material: gut tissue. The receptor's source is a boy between 10 and 17 years old with severe ulcerative colitis. The gene calls are TRBV2 and TRBJ2-1; tentatively, D is TRBD1 or TRBD2 (6 bases each). The CDR3 protein is CASSGSGAHEQFF. CDR3 DNA sequence: TGTGCCAGCAGTGGGTCGGGGGCCCATGAGCAGTTCTTC.